This T cell receptor beta chain was identified during a study of T cells in Graves' hyperthyroidism and ophthalmopathy. Findings of the study overall: Most clonotypes that expanded in the thyroid above 0.001 also showed up in blood.

RNA transcripts were the template for amplifying TCR beta CDR3 regions. HTBI primers were used for first-round RT-PCR of the TCR CDR3. In TCRdb, the multiplex PCR reads were re-called with MiXCR into one record per CDR3 protein. This sample has about 500,000 distinct CDR3 sequences, with about 16% found just once. This CDR3 spans 16 amino acids. V was clipped by 2 bases and J by 5 bases, with 15 bases between them. CDR1 and CDR2 (germline): SEHNR, FQNEAQ (reference sequence). As regards this clonotype: Its antigen is as yet unknown.

The sequencing input was blood. This receptor was taken from a young woman with Graves' ophthalmopathy. The V gene is TRBV7-9, the J gene TRBJ2-2, with D possibly TRBD2 on 6 matching bases. The CDR3 protein is CASSLISAGPTGELFF. The CDR3 nucleotides read TGTGCCAGCAGCTTAATATCGGCGGGACCTACCGGGGAGCTGTTTTTT.